The clone carrying this TCR beta chain was seen once. Its target is unknown. With a J-beta primer mix and a sample-barcoded 5' primer, a second PCR ran 7 to 11 cycles. Through a template-switch adaptor with 12 random nucleotides, each cDNA molecule received a tag. One entry per CDR3 protein results from TCRdb running MiXCR on the 5' RACE reads. Among about 730,000 distinct CDR3 sequences, roughly 41% were seen once, and the ten largest hold 20% to 25%. The sample belongs to a study of blood T cells in healthy people across ages. Study-level points and caveats: Compared with aged donors, long-lived donors showed fewer expanded clones, suggesting selection.

CDR1 and CDR2 from the germline V gene are MNHEY and SMNVEV (reference sequence). Trimming removed 6 bases from V and 0 bases from J, with 11 bases in between. The CDR3 contains 15 residues. Samples had at least 6.5 million PBMCs isolated from them. Extracted total RNA amounted to at least 5.5 micrograms for each sample. Specimen: blood. The clonotype comes from a woman aged 55-69 years in good health. The chain employs TRBV27 and TRBJ1-4, with unresolved D. CDR3 protein: CASSSRAATNEKLFF. The CDR3 coding sequence is TGTGCCAGCAGCTCTCGGGCCGCAACTAATGAAAAACTGTTTTTT.